The 22 T cell receptor beta chains below all came from one sample that was sequenced in a study of CD4 T cells in relation to SARS-CoV-2 and coronaviruses (dated by TCRdb to about 2021). Library method: the immunoSEQ multiplex PCR assay. TCRdb took this table from immuneACCESS and kept in-frame rearrangements with V and J called. Such tables lack part of the clones; where checked against another copy, unresolved V genes explain under half of the gap, and the rest is unexplained. The sample table lists about 24,000 clones, roughly 80% of them with a count of one. The top ten hold roughly an eighth of the sample. CD4+ T cells from unexposed donors were collected before the COVID-19 pandemic (2011-2018). The EasySep CD4+ T cell isolation kit was used to isolate CD4+ T cells once the cultures had run for roughly 11 days. The antigens of these receptors remain unknown. The sequenced sample was CD4+ T cells from PBMCs, cultured in vitro. The receptors stem from a human donor in good health.

The chain links TRBV19 to TRBJ1-1; no definite D call. Germline V lookup: CDR1 LNHDA, CDR2 SQIVND (reference sequence). The CDR3 totals 15 residues. Trimming shortened V by 6 bases and J by 1 base, and 15 bases separated the two germline ends. The CDR3 loop is CASRVDRASNTEAFF. The CDR3, as DNA: TGTGCCAGTAGAGTAGACCGAGCTTCGAACACTGAAGCTTTCTTT. Looking up the rest from reference TRBV19 and TRBJ1-1 gives the full variable domain: DGGITQSPKYLFRKEGQNVTLSCEQNLNHDAMYWYRQDPGQGLRLIYYSQIVNDFQKGDIAEGYSVSREKKESFPLTVTSAQKNPTAFYLCASRVDRASNTEAFFGQGTRLTVV.

The chain links TRBV19 to TRBJ2-2; D is perhaps TRBD1 (5 bases). Germline-derived CDR1 and CDR2 are LNHDA and SQIVND (reference sequence). Trimming removed 6 bases from V and 9 bases from J, with 17 bases in between. The CDR3 is 14 residues long. The CDR3 loop reads CASSRTPGARELFF. The CDR3 region has the DNA TGTGCCAGTAGCCGGACACCTGGAGCTAGGGAGCTGTTTTTT.

The J gene is TRBJ1-5, the V gene TRBV19; D remains ambiguous. CDR1 and CDR2 (germline): LNHDA, SQIVND (reference sequence). The CDR3 is 14 residues long. The ends were cut back, 1 base at V and 5 bases at J, with 9 bases in the middle. In DNA form, the CDR3 reads TGTGCCAGTAGTATAGGCCAGAACCATCAGCCCCAGCATTTT. It is translated as CASSIGQNHQPQHF.

The rearrangement joins TRBV5-1 to TRBJ1-1; no clear D gene. CDR1 is SGHRS, CDR2 YFSETQ, per germline. The length of the CDR3 is 14 residues. Trimming removed 5 bases at V and 0 bases at J, with 11 bases between. CDR3 bases: TGCGCCAGCAGTAAGACTGCAATGAACACTGAAGCTTTCTTT. Translating gives CASSKTAMNTEAFF.

V usage is TRBV9 and J usage is TRBJ2-3, with 9 positions matching TRBD2. The CDR3 totals 16 residues. Germline V CDR1 and CDR2: SGDLS, YYNGEE. The ends lost 2 bases at V and 5 bases at J; junction bases unmatched: 9. The CDR3 DNA reads TGTGCCAGCAGCGTCGAGTACGGACTAGCGTTAGATACGCAGTATTTT. Residues: CASSVEYGLALDTQYF.

The chain recombines TRBV6-5 with TRBJ2-7; the D is unclear. CDR1 and CDR2 (germline): MNHEY, SVGAGI. The CDR3 consists of 14 residues. Trimming took off 2 bases at V and 7 bases at J, with 15 bases between the two ends. CDR3 residues: CASSYGDLAEEQYF. The CDR3 DNA is TGTGCCAGCAGTTACGGTGACCTCGCAGAGGAGCAGTACTTC.

The J gene is TRBJ2-1, the V gene TRBV18, with D maybe TRBD1 (6 bases). In germline, CDR1 is KGHSH, CDR2 LQKENI. The CDR3 runs to 14 residues. The V end lost 4 bases, the J end lost 9 bases, and 16 bases lay between the germline ends. The CDR3 sequence: CASSLGQYPPEQFF. The CDR3 DNA follows: TGTGCCAGCTCACTCGGACAGTATCCTCCTGAGCAGTTCTTC.

V gene TRBV18 combines with J gene TRBJ2-2, with 12 bases aligning to TRBD2. CDR3 length: 20 residues. Germline V gene data show CDR1 as KGHSH and CDR2 as LQKENI. The junction had 16 bases not matched to a gene; V was cut back by 2 bases and J by 6 bases. The CDR3 loop reads CASSPVSGLAGLISAGELFF. CDR3 sequence (DNA): TGTGCCAGCTCACCAGTATCAGGACTAGCGGGACTTATCTCTGCCGGGGAGCTGTTTTTT.

The CDR3 is CASSQSYGYTF. In DNA form, the CDR3 reads TGTGCCAGCAGCCAATCATATGGCTACACCTTC. The chain combines TRBV3-1 (or the pseudogene TRBV3-2) with TRBJ1-2; no clear D. This CDR3 is built from 11 residues. Trimming stripped 2 bases from V and 5 bases from J, with 3 bases between. The germline V gene has CDR1 LGHDT and CDR2 YNNKEL (reference sequence).

This chain links TRBV9 with TRBJ2-5, with no clear D. Germline V lookup: CDR1 SGDLS, CDR2 YYNGEE. The CDR3 is 14 residues long. V was shortened by 3 bases and J by 0 bases, with 9 bases between the two germline ends. This chain's CDR3 is CASSESAYQETQYF. The CDR3 bases are TGTGCCAGCAGCGAGTCAGCGTACCAAGAGACCCAGTACTTC.

This chain joins TRBV7-9 and TRBJ2-1; 9 positions agree with TRBD2. Germline CDR1 and CDR2: SEHNR and FQNEAQ (reference sequence). The CDR3 totals 14 residues. V gave up 1 base and J gave up 6 bases; unmatched junction bases: 1. CDR3 amino acids: CASSLGGRANEQFF. CDR3 nucleotides: TGTGCCAGCAGCTTAGGCGGGAGGGCCAATGAGCAGTTCTTC.

The chain carries TRBV10-3 and TRBJ2-1; 7 bases are shared with TRBD2. Germline trimming cut 6 bases from V and 5 bases from J; bases unmatched to any gene: 10. This CDR3 is 15 amino acids long. Per the germline V gene, CDR1 is ENHRY and CDR2 is SYGVKD. The DNA for the CDR3 is TGTGCCATCAGCCCAGGACTAGAGCGAAACAATGAGCAGTTCTTC. It is translated as CAISPGLERNNEQFF.

The chain joins TRBV10-1 to TRBJ2-1; D assignment may be TRBD1 or TRBD2 (5 bases each). The CDR3 length is 15 residues. V dropped 4 bases and J dropped 0 bases, with 10 bases sitting between them. Germline-derived CDR1 and CDR2 are WNHNN and SYGVQD (reference sequence). CDR3 DNA sequence: TGCGCCAGCAGTGGAGGGACCGGCTCCTACAATGAGCAGTTCTTC. It yields the protein CASSGGTGSYNEQFF.

CDR3 loop: CASSEEPWGDQPQHF. The CDR3 DNA reads as TGTGCCAGCAGTGAAGAGCCTTGGGGGGATCAGCCCCAGCATTTT. The chain couples TRBV6-1 to TRBJ1-5; perhaps TRBD1 as D (5 bases). Germline V gives CDR1 MNHNS, CDR2 SASEGT. CDR3 size: 15 residues. V lost 1 base, J lost 5 bases, and 12 bases lay in between.

This clone was counted between two and nine times. CDR3 nucleotide sequence: TGTGCCATCAGTGGAGACTCCGGGACAGGGGAGGGAAACACCATATATTTT. Translating it yields CAISGDSGTGEGNTIYF. V and J are TRBV10-3 and TRBJ1-3; 10 nucleotides match TRBD1. The length of the CDR3 is 17 residues. CDR1 and CDR2 from the germline V gene are ENHRY and SYGVKD. The trim removed 4 bases at V and 4 bases at J, leaving 10 bases unmatched.

This sequence joins TRBV27 and TRBJ2-2, with a possible D match to TRBD1 (6 bases). This CDR3 has 16 residues. V was trimmed by 4 bases and J by 3 bases, leaving 15 bases between them. The V gene's germline CDR1 is MNHEY and CDR2 SMNVEV (reference sequence). The CDR3 DNA reads as TGTGCCAGCAGTTCCTTAGGACAGCCTGACACCGGGGAGCTGTTTTTT. Translating it yields CASSSLGQPDTGELFF.

The rearrangement uses TRBV5-1 and TRBJ2-1, with TRBD1 identical over 11 bases. Germline V gives CDR1 SGHRS, CDR2 YFSETQ. Germline trimming cut 4 bases from V and 2 bases from J; bases unmatched to any gene: 2. The CDR3 extends over 15 amino acids. CDR3 sequence: CASSPGQGAYNEQFF. The CDR3 nucleotides are TGCGCCAGCAGCCCGGGACAGGGGGCCTACAATGAGCAGTTCTTC. The full variable domain, its missing parts supplied by reference TRBV5-1 and TRBJ2-1, is KAGVTQTPRYLIKTRGQQVTLSCSPISGHRSVSWYQQTPGQGLQFLFEYFSETQRNKGNFPGRFSGRQFSNSRSEMNVSTLELGDSALYLCASSPGQGAYNEQFFGPGTRLTVL.

The chain has TRBV29-1 and TRBJ1-4; TRBD1 matches at 7 bases. Germline V gives CDR1 SQVTM, CDR2 ANQGSEA. V gave up 6 bases and J gave up 8 bases; unmatched junction bases: 9. The CDR3 contains 13 residues. The CDR3 DNA reads as TGCAGCGTGCTACAGGGGCCGAAGGAAAAACTGTTTTTT. As protein: CSVLQGPKEKLFF.

The sample holds one count of this clone. V is TRBV28 and J is TRBJ2-7, with a possible D match to TRBD2 (5 bases). From germline, CDR1 is MDHEN and CDR2 SYDVKM. With 8 bases removed from V and 2 bases from J, the gap between germline ends came to 19 bases. The CDR3 covers 15 residues. Written as DNA, the CDR3 is TGTGCCAGCCGAATCGCTCCCGGGAATACCTACGAGCAGTACTTC. This codes for CASRIAPGNTYEQYF.

This clone has a handful of counts. At one end, the junction sequence differs from germline, possibly due to a read error. The V call is TRBV30, the J call TRBJ2-1; tentatively, D is TRBD1 (6 bases). The CDR3 consists of 13 residues. Germline CDR1 is GTSNPN and CDR2 is SVGIG (reference sequence). In nucleotides, the CDR3 is TGTGCCTGGAGTGTGAGGACAGCTAATGGGCAGTTCTTC. It is translated as CAWSVRTANGQFF.

A few counts support this clone. The chain employs TRBV7-6 and TRBJ1-5; D gene uncertain. The CDR3 totals 15 residues. Per germline, CDR1 SGHVS and CDR2 FNYEAQ. V lost 3 bases to trimming and J lost 0 bases, with 9 bases between them. The CDR3: CASSLQADSNQPQHF. CDR3 coding DNA: TGTGCCAGCAGCTTGCAGGCGGATAGCAATCAGCCCCAGCATTTT.

In its sample, this clone was seen a few times. The CDR3 nucleotides are TGTGCCAGTGGTCGTGAATGGCCCCAGCATTTT. Translating gives CASGREWPQHF. J is TRBJ1-5 and V is TRBV19; D remains ambiguous. The germline gives CDR1 LNHDA, CDR2 SQIVND (reference sequence). The CDR3 runs to 11 residues. Trimming took off 8 bases at V and 9 bases at J, with 11 bases between the two ends.